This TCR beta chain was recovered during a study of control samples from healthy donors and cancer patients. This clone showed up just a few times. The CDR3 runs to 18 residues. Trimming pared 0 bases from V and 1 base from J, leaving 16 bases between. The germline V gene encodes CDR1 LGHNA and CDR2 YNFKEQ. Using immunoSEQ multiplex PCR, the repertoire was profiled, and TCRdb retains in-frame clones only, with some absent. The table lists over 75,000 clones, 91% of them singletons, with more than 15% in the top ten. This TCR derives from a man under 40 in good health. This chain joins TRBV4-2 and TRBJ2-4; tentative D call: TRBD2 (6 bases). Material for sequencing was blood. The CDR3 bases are TGTGCCAGCAGCCAAGAAAAGACCGGAGGGTTGGCCAAAAACATTCAGTACTTC. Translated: CASSQEKTGGLAKNIQYF.